This is a list of T cell receptor beta chains from one sample in a study of human T cells and chemical hapten exposure. TCRdb redid the calling of the RACE reads with MiXCR, one entry per CDR3 protein. The data show some 65,000 distinct CDR3 sequences, around 6.3% seen once. Sequenced input: whole blood. Source of these receptors: a female donor in good health. Some clones in this sample may be carry-over from other donors' samples. Both conserved end residues are part of each CDR3. Each record gives: J gene, V gene, clone size, D gene, CDR3 protein, CDR3 DNA. The D gene is left open where the match is weak. Some rows mark clone size as missing; the rest say once, few, many or name a class of expanded clone.

>TRBJ2-1|TRBV6-5|many|TRBD2
CASSAGLAGAGNEQFF
TGTGCCAGCAGTGCGGGACTAGCGGGAGCAGGCAATGAGCAGTTCTTC
>TRBJ1-5|TRBV12-3/TRBV12-4|many|TRBD1
CASSLQGGYDQPQHF
TGTGCCAGCAGTTTACAGGGGGGATACGATCAGCCCCAGCATTTT
>TRBJ1-2|TRBV18|many|.
CASSLQTDYGYTF
TGTGCCAGCTCACTTCAGACAGACTATGGCTACACCTTC
>TRBJ2-3|TRBV7-2|.|.
CASSNEGDTQYF
TGTGCCAGCAGCAACGAGGGGGATACGCAGTATTTT
>TRBJ1-1|TRBV7-9|many|.
CASSDDLRDMNTEAFF
TGTGCCAGCAGCGACGACCTCAGGGACATGAACACTGAAGCTTTCTTT
>TRBJ1-6|TRBV7-9|many|.
CASSLEGHGNSPLHF
TGTGCCAGCAGCTTAGAGGGACATGGAAATTCACCCCTCCACTTT
>TRBJ1-5|TRBV7-8|many|.
CASSLWQYSNQPQHF
TGTGCCAGCAGCTTATGGCAGTATAGCAATCAGCCCCAGCATTTT
>TRBJ2-7|TRBV28|many|TRBD2
CASSPTSGRTYEQYF
TGTGCCAGCAGTCCCACTAGCGGGAGAACCTACGAGCAGTACTTC
>TRBJ1-5|TRBV12-3/TRBV12-4|many|TRBD1
CASSGQGDQPQHF
TGTGCCAGCAGCGGACAGGGAGATCAGCCCCAGCATTTT
>TRBJ2-3|TRBV20-1|.|TRBD2
CSAATPNRLAVTDTQYF
TGCAGTGCTGCCACCCCAAACCGACTAGCGGTCACAGATACGCAGTATTTT
>TRBJ2-7|TRBV11-2|many|TRBD2
CASSRGGSGSREYF
TGTGCCAGCAGCCGGGGGGGTAGCGGGAGTCGGGAGTACTTC
>TRBJ2-1|TRBV24-1|.|.
CATSDLINRNEQFF
TGTGCCACCAGTGATTTGATCAACCGCAATGAGCAGTTCTTC
>TRBJ2-5|TRBV20-1|few|.
CSARVGVGSPRTQYF
TGCAGTGCTAGAGTTGGGGTGGGCTCCCCGAGGACCCAGTACTTC
>TRBJ2-1|TRBV18|few|TRBD2
CASSPPNGLAGDEQFF
TGTGCCAGCTCACCTCCAAATGGTCTAGCGGGAGATGAGCAGTTCTTC
>TRBJ2-1|TRBV30|few|.
CAWSLIDEQFF
TGTGCCTGGAGTCTGATAGATGAGCAGTTCTTC
>TRBJ2-7|TRBV10-3|few|.
CAIRAVATGDYEQYF
TGTGCCATCAGGGCCGTCGCGACGGGGGACTACGAGCAGTACTTC
>TRBJ2-7|TRBV7-2|many|TRBD2
CASSLDFSSGSYEQYF
TGTGCCAGCAGCTTAGATTTCTCTAGCGGGAGCTACGAGCAGTACTTC
>TRBJ2-3|TRBV6-2/TRBV6-3|many|.
CASSYSTYPDTQYF
TGTGCCAGCAGTTACTCGACTTACCCAGATACGCAGTATTTT
>TRBJ1-1|TRBV4-3|.|.
CASSQQSARGTEAFF
TGCGCCAGCAGCCAACAATCCGCCAGGGGCACTGAAGCTTTCTTT
>TRBJ2-7|TRBV3-1|few|.
CASSQRSPRSSYEQYF
TGTGCCAGCAGCCAACGTTCGCCCAGGAGCTCCTACGAGCAGTACTTC
>TRBJ2-5|TRBV7-9|many|TRBD1
CASSRTGSQETQYF
TGTGCCAGCAGCCGGACAGGGAGCCAAGAGACCCAGTACTTC
>TRBJ1-5|TRBV20-1|many|.
CSARPGQSNQPQHF
TGCAGTGCTAGACCTGGACAGAGCAATCAGCCCCAGCATTTT
>TRBJ2-7|TRBV12-3/TRBV12-4|.|TRBD1
CASSLLKPGQGFQYF
TGTGCCAGCAGTTTACTAAAACCGGGACAGGGATTCCAGTACTTC
>TRBJ1-2|TRBV3-1|many|.
CASSQEVGYGYTF
TGTGCCAGCAGCCAAGAGGTCGGGTATGGCTACACCTTC
>TRBJ1-4|TRBV20-1|many|TRBD1
CSARDAGGGTNEKLFF
TGCAGTGCTAGAGATGCAGGGGGCGGAACTAATGAAAAACTGTTTTTT
>TRBJ2-3|TRBV12-3/TRBV12-4|.|TRBD2
CASRTSDNTDTQYF
TGTGCCAGCAGAACTAGCGACAACACAGATACGCAGTATTTT
>TRBJ2-1|TRBV6-1|many|TRBD2
CASSELAGSYNEQFF
TGTGCCAGCAGTGAACTAGCGGGCTCCTACAATGAGCAGTTCTTC
>TRBJ2-7|TRBV20-1|few|.
CSARGFGECYEQYF
TGCAGTGCTAGAGGCTTCGGGGAGTGCTACGAGCAGTACTTC
>TRBJ2-3|TRBV7-2|many|.
CASSFNRINTDTQYF
TGTGCCAGCAGCTTCAACAGAATAAACACAGATACGCAGTATTTT
>TRBJ2-5|TRBV4-1|many|TRBD2
CASSPMTSGSETQYF
TGCGCCAGCAGCCCAATGACTAGCGGGAGTGAGACCCAGTACTTC
>TRBJ2-7|TRBV10-3|many|.
CAISDSQGNYEQYF
TGTGCCATCAGTGACTCTCAGGGCAACTACGAGCAGTACTTC
>TRBJ2-3|TRBV18|.|.
CASSPTSPTGDTQYF
TGTGCCAGCTCACCCACTAGCCCGACGGGAGATACGCAGTATTTT
>TRBJ2-1|TRBV5-1|.|TRBD2
CASSLDGVAGYNEQFF
TGCGCCAGCAGCTTGGACGGGGTAGCGGGGTACAATGAGCAGTTCTTC
>TRBJ2-7|TRBV6-5|many|TRBD2
CASYSGRKSSYEQYF
TGTGCCAGCTATAGCGGGAGGAAAAGCTCCTACGAGCAGTACTTC
>TRBJ2-3|TRBV24-1|many|TRBD2
CATSDAGERESTDTQYF
TGTGCCACCAGTGATGCCGGCGAGCGGGAGAGCACAGATACGCAGTATTTT
>TRBJ2-6|TRBV15|medium-sized|.
CATSSKTSGANVLTF
TGTGCCACCAGCAGCAAAACCTCTGGGGCCAACGTCCTGACTTTC
>TRBJ2-7|TRBV6-6|many|TRBD1
CATGQGSEQYF
TGTGCCACGGGACAGGGGAGCGAGCAGTACTTC
>TRBJ1-5|TRBV20-1|many|.
CSASGGNQPQHF
TGCAGTGCCTCAGGGGGCAATCAGCCCCAGCATTTT
>TRBJ1-5|TRBV20-1|many|TRBD1
CSARDPTGAVNQPQHF
TGCAGTGCTAGAGATCCGACAGGGGCAGTCAATCAGCCCCAGCATTTT